This is a list of T cell receptor beta chains from one sample in a study of cytomegalovirus exposure and HLA in healthy donors. Libraries were prepared by immunoSEQ multiplex PCR; TCRdb keeps only in-frame clonotypes and omits some of them. The data show about 56,000 clones, around 93% seen once. Sequencing was done on a sample of PBMCs. All receptors come from a woman aged 18-30 years in good health and CMV-seropositive. Each CDR3 is given with its conserved first and last residue. Each record gives: CDR3 length, clone size, J gene, D gene, V gene, CDR3 protein, CDR3 DNA. D genes are given only for firm matches. Rows may omit the clone size; those that give it use once, few, many or a size class.

16	NA	TRBJ2-3	TRBD2	TRBV29-1	CSVEYRPGLGTDTQYF	TGCAGCGTTGAATACAGACCGGGACTAGGCACAGATACGCAGTATTTT
14	NA	TRBJ2-2	NA	TRBV6-5	CASSFRSNTGELFF	TGTGCCAGCAGTTTTAGGAGTAACACCGGGGAGCTGTTTTTT
15	NA	TRBJ1-5	NA	TRBV7-8	CASSPQTGIHQPQHF	TGTGCCAGCAGCCCGCAAACAGGGATCCATCAGCCCCAGCATTTT
12	once	TRBJ1-2	NA	TRBV4-1	CASSHDTYGYTF	TGCGCCAGCAGCCACGACACCTATGGCTACACCTTC
15	few	TRBJ2-2	NA	TRBV7-6	CASSPGGPISGELFF	TGTGCCAGCAGCCCCGGTGGGCCCATTTCCGGGGAGCTGTTTTTT
15	NA	TRBJ2-5	NA	TRBV7-9	CASSLGSDNQETQYF	TGTGCCAGCAGCTTAGGATCCGACAACCAAGAGACCCAGTACTTC
15	NA	TRBJ2-1	NA	TRBV6-5	CASSYARSSYNEQFF	TGTGCCAGCAGCTACGCGCGAAGCTCCTACAATGAGCAGTTCTTC
16	NA	TRBJ2-2	NA	TRBV9	CASSVDPVWNTGELFF	TGTGCCAGCAGCGTAGATCCGGTTTGGAACACCGGGGAGCTGTTTTTT
16	NA	TRBJ2-1	TRBD2	TRBV6-4	CARGGLADSHYNEQFF	TGTGCCCGAGGGGGACTAGCGGATTCACACTACAATGAGCAGTTCTTC
14	NA	TRBJ2-3	NA	TRBV10-2	CASSVGGGTDTQYF	TGCGCCAGCAGTGTGGGCGGGGGCACAGATACGCAGTATTTT
16	NA	TRBJ2-3	TRBD2	TRBV6-4	CASSDSSRGGHDTQYF	TGTGCCAGCAGTGACTCTTCCCGGGGGGGCCATGATACGCAGTATTTT
16	NA	TRBJ1-1	TRBD1	TRBV7-9	CASSPTEGARSSQAFF	TGTGCCAGCAGCCCAACCGAGGGGGCGCGCTCATCTCAGGCTTTCTTT
13	NA	TRBJ1-2	TRBD1	TRBV5-6	CASSLDRGSGYTF	TGTGCCAGCAGCTTGGACAGGGGATCTGGCTACACCTTC
13	NA	TRBJ2-3	NA	TRBV14	CASSHGSTDTQYF	TGTGCCAGCAGCCACGGTAGCACAGATACGCAGTATTTT
15	NA	TRBJ1-6	NA	TRBV9	CASSVEQGGDSPLHF	TGTGCCAGCAGCGTTGAACAGGGTGGGGATTCACCCCTCCACTTT
14	NA	TRBJ1-5	NA	TRBV27	CASSTTGTHQPQHF	TGTGCCAGCAGCACAACAGGGACCCACCAGCCCCAGCATTTT
14	once	TRBJ1-5	NA	TRBV5-6	CASSLGTVSQPQHF	TGTGCCAGCAGCTTGGGGACAGTTAGTCAGCCCCAGCATTTT
15	NA	TRBJ1-2	NA	TRBV25-1	CASSELGRFSYGYTF	TGTGCCAGCAGTGAATTGGGGCGCTTCTCCTATGGCTACACCTTC
15	few	TRBJ1-5	NA	TRBV11-2	CASSPTLDSGQPQHF	TGTGCCAGCAGTCCAACCCTGGACAGCGGTCAGCCCCAGCATTTT
14	NA	TRBJ2-5	NA	TRBV6-5	CASSYSNEKQTQYF	TGTGCCAGCAGTTACTCGAATGAGAAGCAGACCCAGTACTTC
18	NA	TRBJ2-3	TRBD2	TRBV7-9	CASSLLITSERSTDTQYF	TGTGCCAGCAGCCTCCTAATTACTAGCGAGCGGAGCACAGATACGCAGTATTTT
16	NA	TRBJ1-1	NA	TRBV7-6	CASSLVLGGPNTEAFF	TGTGCCAGCAGCTTAGTTCTTGGGGGCCCGAACACTGAAGCTTTCTTT
14	NA	TRBJ2-3	TRBD1	TRBV19	CASSGQGGTDTQYF	TGTGCCAGTAGCGGACAGGGCGGGACAGATACGCAGTATTTT
16	NA	TRBJ2-7	NA	TRBV5-1	CASSSPNGQTSYEQYF	TGCGCCAGCAGCTCGCCAAACGGACAGACGAGTTACGAGCAGTACTTC
16	NA	TRBJ1-2	NA	TRBV29-1	CSAAHTANREGGGYTF	TGCAGCGCCGCGCATACCGCAAATAGGGAGGGGGGTGGCTACACCTTC
16	NA	TRBJ2-3	TRBD2	TRBV7-9	CASSGPQRGIVDTQYF	TGTGCCAGCAGCGGCCCCCAGCGGGGGATTGTAGATACGCAGTATTTT
17	NA	TRBJ1-6	TRBD1	TRBV7-2	CASSLGGGRGQNSPLHF	TGTGCCAGCAGCTTAGGAGGGGGCAGGGGGCAAAATTCACCCCTCCACTTT